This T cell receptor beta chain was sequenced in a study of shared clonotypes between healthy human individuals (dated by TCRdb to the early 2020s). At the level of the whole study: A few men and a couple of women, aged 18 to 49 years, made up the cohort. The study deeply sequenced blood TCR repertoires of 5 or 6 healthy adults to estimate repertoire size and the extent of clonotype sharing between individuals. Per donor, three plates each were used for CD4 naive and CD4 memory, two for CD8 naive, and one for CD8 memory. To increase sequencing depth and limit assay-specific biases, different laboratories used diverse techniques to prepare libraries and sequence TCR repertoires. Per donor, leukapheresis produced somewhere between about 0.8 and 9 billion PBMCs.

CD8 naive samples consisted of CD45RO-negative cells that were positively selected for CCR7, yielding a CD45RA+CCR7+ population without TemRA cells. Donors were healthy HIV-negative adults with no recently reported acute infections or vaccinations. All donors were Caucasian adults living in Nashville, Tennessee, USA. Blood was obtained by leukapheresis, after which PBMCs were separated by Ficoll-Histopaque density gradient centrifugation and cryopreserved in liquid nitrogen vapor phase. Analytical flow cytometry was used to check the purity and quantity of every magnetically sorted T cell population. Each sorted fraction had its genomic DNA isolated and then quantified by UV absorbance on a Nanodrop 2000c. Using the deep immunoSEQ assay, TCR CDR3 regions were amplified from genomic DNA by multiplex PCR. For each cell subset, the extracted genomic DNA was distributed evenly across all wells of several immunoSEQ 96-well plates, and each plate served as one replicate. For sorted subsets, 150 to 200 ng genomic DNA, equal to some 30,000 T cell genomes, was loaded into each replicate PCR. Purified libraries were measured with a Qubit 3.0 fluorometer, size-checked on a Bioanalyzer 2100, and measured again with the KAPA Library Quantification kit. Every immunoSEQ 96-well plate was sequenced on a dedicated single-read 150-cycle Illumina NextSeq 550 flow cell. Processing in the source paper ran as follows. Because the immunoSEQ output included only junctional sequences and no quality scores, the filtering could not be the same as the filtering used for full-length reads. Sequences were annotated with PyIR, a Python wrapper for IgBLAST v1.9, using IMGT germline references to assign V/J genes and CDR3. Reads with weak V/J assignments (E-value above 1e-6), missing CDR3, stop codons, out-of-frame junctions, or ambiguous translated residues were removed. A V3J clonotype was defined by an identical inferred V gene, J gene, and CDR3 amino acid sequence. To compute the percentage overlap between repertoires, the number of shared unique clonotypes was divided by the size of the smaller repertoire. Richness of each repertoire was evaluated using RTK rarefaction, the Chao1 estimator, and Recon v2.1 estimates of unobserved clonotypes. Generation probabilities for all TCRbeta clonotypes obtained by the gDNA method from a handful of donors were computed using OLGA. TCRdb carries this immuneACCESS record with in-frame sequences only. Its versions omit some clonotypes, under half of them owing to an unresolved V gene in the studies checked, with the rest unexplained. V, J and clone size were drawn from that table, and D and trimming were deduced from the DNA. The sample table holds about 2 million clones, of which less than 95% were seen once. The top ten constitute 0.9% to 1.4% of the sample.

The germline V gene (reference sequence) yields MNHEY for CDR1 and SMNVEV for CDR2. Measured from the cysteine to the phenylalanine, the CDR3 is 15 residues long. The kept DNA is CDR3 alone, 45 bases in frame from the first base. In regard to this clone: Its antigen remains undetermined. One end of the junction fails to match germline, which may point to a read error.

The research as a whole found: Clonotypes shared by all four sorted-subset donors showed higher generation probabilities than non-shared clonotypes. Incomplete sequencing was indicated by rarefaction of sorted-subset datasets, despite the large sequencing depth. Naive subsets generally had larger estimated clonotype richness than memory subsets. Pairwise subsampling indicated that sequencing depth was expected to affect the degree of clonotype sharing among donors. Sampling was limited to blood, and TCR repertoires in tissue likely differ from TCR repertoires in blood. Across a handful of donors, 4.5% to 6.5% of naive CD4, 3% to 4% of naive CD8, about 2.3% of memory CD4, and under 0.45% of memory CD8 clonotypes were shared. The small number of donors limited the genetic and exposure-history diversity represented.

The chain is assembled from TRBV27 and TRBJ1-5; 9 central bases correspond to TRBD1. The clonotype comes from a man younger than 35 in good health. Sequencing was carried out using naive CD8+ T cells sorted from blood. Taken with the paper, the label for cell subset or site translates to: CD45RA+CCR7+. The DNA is TGTGTCAGCAGGCCCGGGACAGGGATGAATCAGCCCCAGCATTTT. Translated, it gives CVSRPGTGMNQPQHF.